This T cell receptor (beta chain) was identified during a study of CD8+ T cells in alopecia areata (dated 2018 in TCRdb). Background on the whole study: The treated patients took part in an open-label pilot trial in which moderate-to-severe alopecia areata was treated with oral tofacitinib at 5 to 10 mg twice daily. Patients stayed on tofacitinib for 6 to 18 months and then had 6 months of follow-up off drug so that delayed response and recurrence could be assessed. For the treated patients, the SALT score, which quantifies what percentage of scalp surface area is affected, served as the measure of disease severity. In both human patients and the C3H/HeJ mouse model, the study applied high-throughput TCRbeta sequencing to look at T cell clonal expansion in alopecia areata. In humans, TCRbeta sequencing was performed on scalp tissue and on sorted CD4+ and CD8+ peripheral blood T cells from healthy controls and from patients with patchy or totalis/universalis alopecia areata. Tofacitinib-treated patients had biopsies at baseline and at 4 and 24 weeks of treatment, with a later scalp biopsy in several patients. Clonality in the scalp was compared among normal scalp (n=4), patchy alopecia areata scalp (n=8), and alopecia totalis/universalis scalp (n=8). RNA was obtained with the PAXgene miRNA kit for fixed scalp, the miRNeasy kit for PBMCs, and the RNeasy kit for mouse skin. TCRbeta CDR3 regions were amplified by immunoSEQ multiplex PCR with 35 Vbeta forward and 13 Jbeta reverse primers.

Interpreted using the paper, the time point label stands for: roughly 27 days on oral tofacitinib. The treatment or condition label, read with the paper, signifies: oral pan-JAK inhibitor, 5-10 mg twice daily. Peripheral blood and lesional scalp punch biopsies were obtained from patients with alopecia areata. PBMCs were separated by density centrifugation and stained for CD3, CD4 and CD8, after which CD4+ and CD8+ T cells were sorted on a FACSAria. Here is what the overall study found, with its caveats: Tofacitinib significantly lowered scalp clonality and the number of expanded CD8+ clones among the top 100 scalp clones. During tofacitinib treatment, many expanded lesional clones remained in scalp and blood, and this persistence may partly explain relapse after treatment is stopped. Because the treated cohort was small and had only one nonresponder, larger studies are needed to examine links between baseline CD8+ expansion and response. Lesional scalp, especially in alopecia totalis/universalis, showed higher clonality and more expanded CD8+ clones than normal scalp, suggesting antigenic drive. Scalp TCR repertoire analysis is complicated because resident alphabeta T cells in normal human skin are also sequenced, whereas mouse skin is dominated by gammadelta T cells. Shared TCR sequences between patients were less evident than in mice, which may be partly attributable to HLA diversity in the patient population.

Library preparation employed the immunoSEQ multiplex PCR assay. RNA was extracted from all samples and reverse transcribed into cDNA, which served as template for TCR sequencing. SuperScript III was used for first-strand cDNA synthesis, primed with a 2:1 mix of oligo-dT and random hexamers. A synthetic immune receptor repertoire was used to gauge amplification bias, and whatever bias remained was removed computationally. In the authors' own workflow: Raw reads were preprocessed to remove errors, and CDR3 was defined according to IMGT conventions as the region from the conserved cysteine to phenylalanine. Clonality was calculated as 1 minus Shannon entropy normalized by log2 of the number of productive unique TCRs. Scalp TCRbeta sequences were cross-referenced with sorted blood CD4 and CD8 repertoires so that the CD4 or CD8 identity of scalp clones could be inferred. Drawn from immuneACCESS, this table holds only the in-frame rearrangements with V and J called that TCRdb kept. Clones are partly lost; checked studies trace under half to an unresolved V gene and leave the rest unexplained. V and J calls and clone size are those listed in that table; D and trimming were worked out from the DNA. Within this sample are some 150,000 clones, with roughly nine tenths of them counted one time only. 13% of the sample is held by the ten biggest clonotypes.

As to this clone: The antigen this receptor binds is unknown. No clone much larger than this one lies a single base away; base qualities are absent.

The clonotype originates from a human donor with alopecia areata. The specimen comprised CD8+ T cells sorted from blood, sampled at week 4, from a patient treated with tofacitinib.

The DNA sequence follows: TGCAGCGTGGGACAGCCGAGCTCCTACGAGCAGTACTTC. It codes for CSVGQPSSYEQYF. The sequence joins TRBV29-1 to TRBJ2-7; 7 nucleotides in the junction match TRBD1. Via the germline V gene, CDR1 is SQVTM and CDR2 ANQGSEA. Germline trimming: 6 bases from V, 0 bases from J; junction bases outside gene matches: 5. Spanning cysteine to phenylalanine, the CDR3 consists of 13 amino acids. CDR3 DNA only is kept here, 39 bases in frame from base 1.